The 23 T cell receptor beta chains below all came from one sample that was sequenced in a study of beta chain features in type 1 diabetes. Overall study findings and caveats: A moderate, significant TCRB CDR3 shortening appeared in type 1 diabetes across four CD4+ subsets.

The entirety of the isolated RNA underwent reverse transcription, so expressed TCRB transcripts were sequenced. Here immunoSEQ multiplex PCR was the method, and the copy in TCRdb shows in-frame clones only, minus some. The repertoire holds about 650,000 clones, under 15% seen once, with 0.095% to 0.15% in the top ten. These receptors lack a known antigen. The sequencing sample was made of naive CD4+ T cells from blood. These receptors all come from a young man with type 1 diabetes.

This clone was found a few times. The chain combines TRBV29-1 with TRBJ2-2; D call uncertain. The CDR3 loop spans 14 amino acids. V shed 3 bases and J shed 6 bases, with 14 bases lying between them. The V gene's germline CDR1 is SQVTM and CDR2 ANQGSEA. CDR3 amino acids: CSVDPGVGSGELFF. The DNA of the CDR3 is TGCAGCGTTGATCCCGGCGTCGGCTCCGGGGAGCTGTTTTTT.

V and J are TRBV29-1 and TRBJ1-1; 9 nucleotides line up with TRBD1. Germline loops: CDR1 SQVTM, CDR2 ANQGSEA. This CDR3 spans 14 amino acids. With V trimmed by 7 bases and J by 5 bases, 11 bases remained unmatched. The CDR3 protein is CSGLGRTGETEAFF. Written as DNA, the CDR3 is TGCAGCGGGCTCGGTCGGACAGGGGAGACTGAAGCTTTCTTT. Drawing the rest from reference TRBV29-1 and TRBJ1-1, the complete variable domain is SAVISQKPSRDICQRGTSLTIQCQVDSQVTMMFWYRQQPGQSLTLIATANQGSEATYESGFVIDKFPISRPNLTFSTLTVSNMSPEDSSIYLCSGLGRTGETEAFFGQGTRLTVV.

This chain joins TRBV28 and TRBJ1-2; 8 bases fit TRBD1. This CDR3 is 13 amino acids long. Trimming took 8 bases from V and 7 from J; bases not matched to a gene: 9. Germline CDR1 reads MDHEN; CDR2 reads SYDVKM. For the CDR3, the DNA is TGTGCCAGCGGATCCGGACAGGGAGGTGGCTACACCTTC. Encoded protein: CASGSGQGGGYTF.

The chain carries TRBV6-6 and TRBJ2-3; D unclear. There are 15 residues in the CDR3. Trimming shortened V by 0 bases and J by 8 bases, and 15 bases separated the two germline ends. Germline V gene sequence: CDR1 MNHNY, CDR2 SVGAGI (reference sequence). In DNA, the CDR3 is TGTGCCAGCAGTTACTCATTAGGGCCACAAGGTACGCAGTATTTT. It yields the protein CASSYSLGPQGTQYF.

In its sample, this clone was seen a few times. The V call is TRBV7-2, the J call TRBJ2-1; TRBD1 agrees at 7 bases. The ends lost 4 bases at V and 5 bases at J; junction bases unmatched: 14. The CDR3 covers 17 residues. CDR1 is SGHTA, CDR2 FQGNSA, per germline. This CDR3 is CASSSAPGTDLNNEQFF. As DNA, the CDR3 is TGTGCCAGCAGCTCGGCCCCCGGGACAGACTTAAACAATGAGCAGTTCTTC.

This clone appeared a few times. This chain links TRBV5-6 with TRBJ1-1; the D is unclear. Trimming left V 7 bases short and J 5 bases short, with 24 bases between. This CDR3 contains 16 residues. Germline V gene sequence: CDR1 SGHDT, CDR2 YYEEEE. The CDR3 protein is CASGFVSGSEGTEAFF. The CDR3 coding sequence is TGTGCCAGCGGTTTCGTCTCTGGGAGTGAGGGAACTGAAGCTTTCTTT.

A few counts support this clone. This chain connects TRBV28 to TRBJ2-3; the D gene is possibly TRBD2 (5 bases). CDR3 length: 15 residues. CDR1 MDHEN and CDR2 SYDVKM come from the germline V gene. Trimming removed 6 bases from V and 2 bases from J, with 15 bases in between. The CDR3 region has the DNA TGTGCCAGCAGAGTACTAGGCACCTTCACAGATACGCAGTATTTT. Amino acid sequence: CASRVLGTFTDTQYF.

J is TRBJ2-1 and V is TRBV9; TRBD2 agrees at 13 bases. Unmatched junction bases numbered 7, after V lost 4 bases and J lost 0 bases. The CDR3 sequence is 18 residues long. The germline V gene encodes CDR1 SGDLS and CDR2 YYNGEE. CDR3 sequence: CASSLGLAGASSYNEQFF. In nucleotides, the CDR3 is TGTGCCAGCAGCCTCGGACTAGCGGGGGCTAGCTCCTACAATGAGCAGTTCTTC.

The J gene is TRBJ2-7, the V gene TRBV5-6, with 7 bases lining up with TRBD2. The CDR3 is 14 amino acids. Germline V gene data show CDR1 as SGHDT and CDR2 as YYEEEE. The trim removed 5 bases at V and 0 bases at J, leaving 5 bases unmatched. The CDR3 is CASSRAGVSYEQYF. The CDR3 DNA sequence: TGTGCCAGCAGTCGGGCGGGAGTCTCCTACGAGCAGTACTTC.

The V call is TRBV9, the J call TRBJ2-5; TRBD1 matches at 8 bases. This CDR3 has 13 residues. Germline-derived CDR1 and CDR2 are SGDLS and YYNGEE. The junction had 9 bases not matched to a gene; V was cut back by 3 bases and J by 11 bases. The CDR3: CASSAEDRAVQYF. CDR3 nucleotides: TGTGCCAGCAGCGCAGAGGACAGGGCCGTGCAGTACTTC.

On this clone itself: Other nucleotide sequences from this sample produce the same CDR3. The CDR3 DNA is TGCAGCGTTCTACAGGGGGCTAATGAAAAACTGTTTTTT. This translates into CSVLQGANEKLFF. The chain carries TRBV29-1 and TRBJ1-4, with 8 bases lining up with TRBD1. Germline CDR1 is SQVTM and CDR2 is ANQGSEA. The J segment lost 3 bases and the V segment lost 5 bases, leaving 2 bases of the junction unmatched. This CDR3 comprises 13 residues.

Only a few counts were recorded for this clone. The V and J genes are TRBV14 and TRBJ2-5; possible D gene TRBD2, 5 bases. Germline assignment: CDR1 SGHDN and CDR2 FVKESK. The germline V and J ends were trimmed by 0 bases and 4 bases, with 6 bases remaining between them. The CDR3 sequence is 13 residues long. The CDR3 DNA reads as TGTGCCAGCAGCCAAGATGGAGGAGAGACCCAGTACTTC. Its protein product is CASSQDGGETQYF.

The genes are TRBV29-1 and TRBJ1-2; unclear D gene. The CDR3 is made up of 14 amino acids. The germline V gene encodes CDR1 SQVTM and CDR2 ANQGSEA. V lost 0 bases to trimming and J lost 4 bases, with 12 bases between them. The DNA of the CDR3 is TGCAGCGTTGAAGATCAGCCGGGAGTCTATGGCTACACCTTC. Translated: CSVEDQPGVYGYTF.

This chain joins TRBV20-1 and TRBJ1-2; D is perhaps TRBD1 (5 bases). Germline V gene lookup returns CDR1 DFQATT and CDR2 SNEGSKA (reference sequence). This CDR3 has 11 amino acids. Trimming shortened V by 6 bases and J by 8 bases, and 13 bases separated the two germline ends. Here the CDR3 DNA reads TGCAGTGCCCGGATAGGGGTCGGCTACACCTTC. Translating gives CSARIGVGYTF.

This clone was observed a handful of times. The chain couples TRBV5-6 to TRBJ2-1, with 8 bases that match TRBD2. The germline V gene has CDR1 SGHDT and CDR2 YYEEEE. V shed 2 bases, J shed 7 bases, and the junction held 17 bases outside the gene matches. The CDR3 loop spans 18 amino acids. The CDR3, as DNA: TGTGCCAGCAGCTTAGGGACCAGCGGGGGCACAATAAAAAATGAGCAGTTCTTC. Encoded protein: CASSLGTSGGTIKNEQFF.

This clone has only a few counts. The chain uses TRBV7-9 and TRBJ1-4; possible D gene TRBD1, 5 bases. The CDR3 has 16 amino acids. Trimming removed 5 bases at V and 0 bases at J, with 13 bases between. CDR1 and CDR2 (germline): SEHNR, FQNEAQ (reference sequence). The CDR3 coding sequence is TGTGCCAGCAGCACAGCAGTACAGGCAACTAATGAAAAACTGTTTTTT. Its translation is CASSTAVQATNEKLFF.

This clone has just a few counts. Here the CDR3 reads CASSVETSYEQYF. For the CDR3, the DNA is TGTGCCAGCAGCGTAGAAACTTCCTACGAGCAGTACTTC. V and J are TRBV9 and TRBJ2-7; D is unresolved. CDR3 length: 13 residues. Looked up from germline, CDR1 is SGDLS and CDR2 is YYNGEE. The V end was cut by 0 bases, the J end by 1 base, with 5 bases between. Together with reference TRBV9 and TRBJ2-7, the CDR3 gives the full variable domain: DSGVTQTPKHLITATGQRVTLRCSPRSGDLSVYWYQQSLDQGLQFLIQYYNGEERAKGNILERFSAQQFPDLHSELNLSSLELGDSALYFCASSVETSYEQYFGPGTRLTVT.

This clone turned up a few times. In DNA, the CDR3 is TGCGCCAGCAGCTTAAGTACATCCACGGGCGGCACTGAAGCTTTCTTT. Translated: CASSLSTSTGGTEAFF. The chain combines TRBV5-1 with TRBJ1-1, with D unresolved. In germline, CDR1 is SGHRS, CDR2 YFSETQ. Trimming took off 2 bases at V and 4 bases at J, with 18 bases between the two ends. CDR3 size: 16 residues. The whole variable domain, remainder taken from reference TRBV5-1 and TRBJ1-1, is KAGVTQTPRYLIKTRGQQVTLSCSPISGHRSVSWYQQTPGQGLQFLFEYFSETQRNKGNFPGRFSGRQFSNSRSEMNVSTLELGDSALYLCASSLSTSTGGTEAFFGQGTRLTVV.

The V and J genes are TRBV6-5 and TRBJ1-5; no clear D. The CDR3 extends over 12 amino acids. Deletions cut 6 bases from V and 5 bases from J, with 8 bases between. Germline V gene sequence: CDR1 MNHEY, CDR2 SVGAGI. As DNA, the CDR3 is TGTGCCAGCAGGGCGGCAGATCAGCCCCAGCATTTT. Its protein product is CASRAADQPQHF.

The rearrangement uses TRBV27 and TRBJ2-3; no firm D call. This CDR3 is built from 14 residues. Germline CDR1 MNHEY, CDR2 SMNVEV (reference sequence). Trimming took 7 bases from V and 3 from J, leaving 14 bases between them. DNA for the CDR3: TGTGCCAGCAACAAAGGCAGTTGGACAGATACGCAGTATTTT. Residues: CASNKGSWTDTQYF.

V gene TRBV7-2 combines with J gene TRBJ1-1, with D possibly matching TRBD1 (6 bases). Deletions cut 5 bases from V and 6 bases from J, with 19 bases between. The CDR3 loop spans 15 amino acids. Germline-derived CDR1 and CDR2 are SGHTA and FQGNSA. CDR3 coding DNA: TGTGCCAGCAGCCTCCGCGGGGGGCTTAACCCTGAAGCTTTCTTT. Its protein is CASSLRGGLNPEAFF.

A few counts support this clone. The CDR3 loop reads CSAANGFF. CDR3 coding DNA: TGCAGTGCCGCAAACGGGTTCTTC. The chain uses TRBV20-1 and TRBJ2-1; D remains unclear. The germline V gene encodes CDR1 DFQATT and CDR2 SNEGSKA (reference sequence). Trimming took 6 bases from V and 15 from J, leaving 9 bases between them. There are 8 residues in the CDR3.

This clone has just one count. The V and J genes are TRBV6-5 and TRBJ2-7; no clear D. Germline loops: CDR1 MNHEY, CDR2 SVGAGI. With 3 bases removed from V and 2 bases from J, the gap between germline ends came to 11 bases. The CDR3 totals 14 residues. The CDR3 loop is CASSYGSAPYEQYF. CDR3 nucleotides: TGTGCCAGCAGTTATGGAAGCGCACCCTACGAGCAGTACTTC.